The source of this T cell receptor (beta chain) is a study of T cells in Graves' hyperthyroidism and ophthalmopathy. Study observations and caveats: Blood shared most expanded thyroid clonotypes above 0.001.

RNA transcripts served as the template for amplifying TCR beta CDR3 regions. Primed by the HTBI set, a first-round RT-PCR was run on the TCR CDR3. TCRdb re-analysed the multiplex PCR reads in MiXCR, keeping a single row per CDR3 protein. This sample has 550,000 to 850,000 distinct CDR3 sequences, with around 20% found just once. The V and J ends lost 0 bases and 3 bases respectively, with 10 bases between them. This CDR3 is 14 amino acids long. Germline values: CDR1 SGHRS, CDR2 YFSETQ. This clonotype has at least ten counts. Its antigen is not known. Fresh peripheral blood, roughly 9.3 ml, was the source of the PBMCs.

Input material: blood. V is TRBV5-1 and J is TRBJ2-7, with D unresolved. The clonotype comes from a woman aged 45-59 years with Graves' hyperthyroidism that later progressed to Graves' ophthalmopathy. The CDR3 DNA reads as TGCGCCAGCAGCTTGGTGGCGCAAAACTACGAGCAGTACTTC. Its protein is CASSLVAQNYEQYF.